This T cell receptor (beta chain) was found in a study of T cells after yellow fever vaccination. Study-wide results and limits: FACS-sorted repertoires might harbor abundant contaminating clonotypes from the bulk population. Faster peaking, at day 5 versus 15, marked a secondary response that was weaker.

Worth noting for this clonotype: Its antigen is unknown.

Deletions cut 9 bases from V and 5 bases from J, with 4 bases between. The CDR3 runs to 10 residues. Germline CDR1 MDHEN, CDR2 SYDVKM. TCRdb re-called the 5' RACE reads with MiXCR, one entry per CDR3 protein. This sample yields around 200,000 distinct CDR3 sequences, of which 8% to 13% are seen a single time; about 40% belongs to the top ten. Source: CD8+ T cells sorted from PBMCs, taken 15 days after the yellow fever booster vaccination. This clonotype was sampled from a man aged 18 to 29 who received the YFV17D yellow fever vaccine. The chain combines TRBV28 with TRBJ1-4, with unresolved D. The CDR3 protein is CASRNEKLFF. The CDR3 DNA reads TGTGCCAGTAGAAATGAAAAACTGTTTTTT.